The T cell receptor (beta chain) described here comes from a study of early T cells in non-severe SARS-CoV-2 infection. The TCR library protocol was used to attach unique molecular identifiers. These identifiers were attached to individual cDNA molecules. MiXCR was run by TCRdb on the 5' RACE reads, yielding one entry per CDR3 protein. The table lists roughly 26,000 distinct CDR3 sequences, 4% to 4.5% of them singletons, with 6% to 6.5% in the top ten. In its sample, this clonotype was seen many times. Germline V gene lookup returns CDR1 MNHEY and CDR2 SMNVEV (reference sequence). The CDR3 extends over 14 amino acids. Trimming at V came to 6 bases and at J to 6 bases, leaving 8 bases not matched to a gene.

The chain uses TRBV27 and TRBJ2-1; 7 bases align to TRBD1. This receptor was taken from an adult who was a healthcare worker with PCR-confirmed SARS-CoV-2 infection or an uninfected control (not recorded which). Sequences were obtained from whole blood. This chain's CDR3 is CASSSDGQVNEQFF. CDR3 DNA sequence: TGTGCCAGCAGCTCCGATGGACAGGTCAATGAGCAGTTCTTC.